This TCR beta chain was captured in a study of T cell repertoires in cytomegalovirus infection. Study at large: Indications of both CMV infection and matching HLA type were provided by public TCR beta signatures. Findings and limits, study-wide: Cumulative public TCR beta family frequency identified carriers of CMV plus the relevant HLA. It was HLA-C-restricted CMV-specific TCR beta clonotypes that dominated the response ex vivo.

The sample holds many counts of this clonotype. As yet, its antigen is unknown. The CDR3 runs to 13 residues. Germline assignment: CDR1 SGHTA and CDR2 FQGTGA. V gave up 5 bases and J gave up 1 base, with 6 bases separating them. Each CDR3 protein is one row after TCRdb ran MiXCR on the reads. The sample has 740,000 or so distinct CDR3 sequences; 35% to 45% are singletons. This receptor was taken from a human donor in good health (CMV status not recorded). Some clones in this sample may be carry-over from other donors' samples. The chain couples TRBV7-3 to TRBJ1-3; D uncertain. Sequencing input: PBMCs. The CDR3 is CASSPGSGNTIYF. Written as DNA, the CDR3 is TGTGCCAGCAGCCCCGGATCTGGAAACACCATATATTTT.